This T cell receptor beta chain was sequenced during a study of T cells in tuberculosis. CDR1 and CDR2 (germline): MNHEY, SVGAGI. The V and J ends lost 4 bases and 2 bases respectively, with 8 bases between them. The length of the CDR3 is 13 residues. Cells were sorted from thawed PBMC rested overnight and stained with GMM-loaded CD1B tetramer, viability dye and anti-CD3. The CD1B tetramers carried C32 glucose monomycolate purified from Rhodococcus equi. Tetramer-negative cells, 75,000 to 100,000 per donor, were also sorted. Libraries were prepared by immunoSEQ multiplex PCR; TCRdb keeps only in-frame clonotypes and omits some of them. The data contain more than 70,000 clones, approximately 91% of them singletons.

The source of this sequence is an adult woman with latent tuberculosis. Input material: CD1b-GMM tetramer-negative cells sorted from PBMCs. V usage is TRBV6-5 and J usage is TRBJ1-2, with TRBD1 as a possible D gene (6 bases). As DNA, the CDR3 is TGTGCCAGCAGTTTACAGGGCAACTATGGCTACACCTTC. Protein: CASSLQGNYGYTF.